Shown below are 31 T cell receptor beta chains from a single sample sequenced in a study of T cell responses to AZD1222 COVID-19 vaccine. Sequencing was performed with immunoSEQ multiplex PCR; in TCRdb, only in-frame clones are kept and a portion is missing. Found here are around 170,000 clones, approximately 90% of them singletons; the top ten hold more than 1.3%. Sequencing was performed on peripheral blood, taken on day 0 of AZD1222 vaccination. The receptors were gathered from an adult in good health.

The rearrangement uses TRBV25-1 and TRBJ2-3; D could derive from TRBD1 or TRBD2 (5 bases each). From germline, CDR1 is MGHDK and CDR2 SYGVNS. Trimming took off 9 bases at V and 7 bases at J, with 14 bases between the two ends. This CDR3 comprises 12 residues. The CDR3 DNA reads TGTGCCAGTAGAGGGGATACGAATACGCAGTATTTT. Translated: CASRGDTNTQYF.

This clone was seen only once. The V and J genes are TRBV7-3 and TRBJ2-7; 12 bases match TRBD2. The CDR3 runs to 14 residues. Per germline, CDR1 SGHTA and CDR2 FQGTGA. With 5 bases clipped from V and 4 bases from J, the junction kept 3 bases outside the gene matches. This CDR3 is CASSLAGGPYEQYF. The CDR3, as DNA: TGTGCCAGCAGCCTAGCGGGGGGGCCTTACGAGCAGTACTTC.

This CDR3 reads CASSLQKYQPQHF. Written as DNA, the CDR3 is TGCGCCAGCAGCCTACAGAAGTATCAGCCCCAGCATTTT. This chain joins TRBV10-2 and TRBJ1-5, with D uncertain. In germline, CDR1 is WSHSY, CDR2 SAAADI. Trimming removed 6 bases at V and 5 bases at J, with 11 bases between. This CDR3 region has 13 residues.

The V gene is TRBV20-1, the J gene TRBJ1-5; D unresolved. The CDR3 contains 13 residues. Trimming took off 3 bases at V and 3 bases at J, with 9 bases between the two ends. CDR1 is DFQATT, CDR2 SNEGSKA, per germline (reference sequence). The CDR3 DNA is TGCAGTGCTAGTCGGGAGTTCAATCAGCCCCAGCATTTT. Encoded protein: CSASREFNQPQHF.

The CDR3 DNA is TGTGCCAGCTCACCAGCTTACCAGGGGGAGAATTCACCCCTCCACTTT. This sequence encodes CASSPAYQGENSPLHF. The chain employs TRBV18 and TRBJ1-6; 7 bases agree with TRBD1. J was trimmed by 7 bases and V by 2 bases; bases with no gene match: 8. The CDR3 loop spans 16 amino acids. Germline loops: CDR1 KGHSH, CDR2 LQKENI.

The CDR3 region is CATLNGGYSGNTIYF. The CDR3 DNA reads TGTGCCACCCTGAACGGGGGATACTCTGGAAACACCATATATTTT. V is TRBV28 and J is TRBJ1-3; tentative D call: TRBD1 (5 bases). The germline V and J ends were trimmed by 10 bases and 0 bases, with 16 bases remaining between them. The CDR3 consists of 15 residues. Germline V CDR1 and CDR2: MDHEN, SYDVKM.

This clone was seen only once. The chain links TRBV27 to TRBJ1-2; D is undetermined. CDR1 MNHEY and CDR2 SMNVEV come from the germline V gene (reference sequence). The ends were cut back, 2 bases at V and 8 bases at J, with 15 bases in the middle. The CDR3 totals 14 residues. The CDR3 sequence is CASSLTGSRWGYTF. CDR3 coding DNA: TGTGCCAGCAGTTTAACGGGCTCCCGTTGGGGCTACACCTTC.

This rearrangement joins TRBV13 to TRBJ2-3, with 13 positions matching TRBD2. Per the germline V gene, CDR1 is PRHDT and CDR2 is FYEKMQ (reference sequence). The J segment lost 6 bases and the V segment lost 3 bases, leaving 6 bases of the junction unmatched. The CDR3 contains 16 residues. The CDR3 nucleotides read TGTGCCAGCAGCTTTACTAGCGGGGGGGCCAAGGATACGCAGTATTTT. Its translation is CASSFTSGGAKDTQYF.

This clone was seen a single time. The chain joins TRBV29-1 to TRBJ1-2; D is ambiguous. The CDR3 has 13 amino acids. Germline values: CDR1 SQVTM, CDR2 ANQGSEA. The germline V and J ends were trimmed by 5 bases and 7 bases, with 17 bases remaining between them. The chain's CDR3 is CSVSGLLRGGYTF. For the CDR3, the DNA is TGCAGCGTTAGCGGCCTCCTTCGGGGTGGCTACACCTTC.

The chain combines TRBV19 with TRBJ2-5, with D tentatively TRBD2 (6 bases). Germline CDR1 is LNHDA and CDR2 is SQIVND (reference sequence). V lost 4 bases to trimming and J lost 7 bases, with 7 bases between them. The CDR3 extends over 11 amino acids. In DNA, the CDR3 is TGTGCCAGTAGTACAGCGGGGACCCAGTACTTC. It encodes CASSTAGTQYF.

The chain links TRBV2 to TRBJ2-7; 8 nucleotides align to TRBD1. V trimming: 8 bases; J trimming: 6 bases; junction bases outside the gene matches: 9. This CDR3 comprises 13 residues. The V gene's germline CDR1 is SNHLY and CDR2 FYNNEI. CDR3 residues: CASVTGVKGEQYF. The CDR3 DNA is TGTGCCAGCGTGACAGGGGTCAAAGGCGAGCAGTACTTC.

The rearrangement links TRBV28 to TRBJ2-7; TRBD1 aligns across 8 bases. Germline CDR1 is MDHEN and CDR2 is SYDVKM. The ends lost 5 bases at V and 6 bases at J; junction bases unmatched: 9. There are 14 residues in the CDR3. CDR3 sequence reads: CASSPPTGAVEQYF. Written as DNA, the CDR3 is TGTGCCAGCAGTCCGCCGACAGGGGCGGTCGAGCAGTACTTC.

This sequence joins TRBV4-1 and TRBJ1-6; D unresolved. The CDR3 sequence is 18 residues long. V was clipped by 1 base and J by 7 bases, with 20 bases between them. The germline gives CDR1 MGHRA, CDR2 YSYEKL. DNA for the CDR3: TGCGCCAGCAGCCAAGCTGGCCGGGCCTCAAGTTGGAATTCACCCCTCCACTTT. Translated: CASSQAGRASSWNSPLHF.

V usage is TRBV19 and J usage is TRBJ2-5, with TRBD2 identical over 7 bases. Germline trimming cut 6 bases from V and 1 base from J; bases unmatched to any gene: 2. Looked up from germline, CDR1 is LNHDA and CDR2 is SQIVND (reference sequence). The CDR3 spans 13 residues. This CDR3 is CASSGGSQETQYF. Here the CDR3 DNA reads TGTGCCAGTAGCGGGGGGAGCCAAGAGACCCAGTACTTC.

The chain uses TRBV5-1 and TRBJ2-5; TRBD2 matches 11 bases. The V and J ends lost 0 bases and 5 bases, in that order; junction bases with no gene match: 12. CDR3 length: 18 amino acids. In germline, CDR1 is SGHRS, CDR2 YFSETQ. The CDR3 nucleotides read TGCGCCAGCAGCTTGGATTCAATACTAGCGGGGGCCGGGGAGACCCAGTACTTC. Residues: CASSLDSILAGAGETQYF.

The gene calls are TRBV7-9 and TRBJ2-2; no reliable D call. This CDR3 is built from 15 residues. V was pared by 1 base and J by 2 bases, with 8 bases between. Germline V gives CDR1 SEHNR, CDR2 FQNEAQ (reference sequence). In DNA, the CDR3 is TGTGCCAGCAGCTTAGGGGTCGGTAACACCGGGGAGCTGTTTTTT. Its protein is CASSLGVGNTGELFF.

The chain couples TRBV7-6 to TRBJ1-1, with 7 bases lining up with TRBD1. V gave up 6 bases and J gave up 5 bases; unmatched junction bases: 6. The CDR3 length is 13 residues. The germline gives CDR1 SGHVS, CDR2 FNYEAQ. Here the CDR3 reads CASRGYRGTEAFF. The DNA of the CDR3 is TGTGCCAGCAGGGGGTACAGGGGAACTGAAGCTTTCTTT.

The chain is built from TRBV12-3 or TRBV12-4 and TRBJ1-1; TRBD1 matches at 7 bases. The junction had 2 bases not matched to a gene; V was cut back by 6 bases and J by 1 base. The CDR3 spans 13 residues. As DNA, the CDR3 is TGTGCCAGCAGGCGACAGGGGAACACTGAAGCTTTCTTT. Its translation is CASRRQGNTEAFF.

The CDR3 spells CASSLNDQPQHF. In DNA form, the CDR3 reads TGTGCCAGCAGCCTAAACGATCAGCCCCAGCATTTT. The chain joins TRBV7-9 to TRBJ1-5; D remains unclear. The length of the CDR3 is 12 residues. V lost 5 bases and J 5 bases, leaving 7 bases between the germline ends. Per the germline V gene, CDR1 is SEHNR and CDR2 is FQNEAQ (reference sequence). The variable domain in full, completed from reference TRBV7-9 and TRBJ1-5, reads DTGVSQNPRHKITKRGQNVTFRCDPISEHNRLYWYRQTLGQGPEFLTYFQNEAQLEKSRLLSDRFSAERPKGSFSTLEIQRTEQGDSAMYLCASSLNDQPQHFGDGTRLSIL.

The rearrangement uses TRBV5-5 and TRBJ2-3; D is tentatively TRBD1 or TRBD2 (5 bases each). Germline V gene sequence: CDR1 SGHKS, CDR2 YYEKEE (reference sequence). This CDR3 comprises 16 residues. V lost 4 bases and J lost 0, with 15 bases in between. CDR3 DNA: TGTGCCAGCAGCCGGGGACCGGAGGCTAGCACAGATACGCAGTATTTT. It yields the protein CASSRGPEASTDTQYF.

The rearrangement links TRBV4-2 to TRBJ2-5; TRBD2 agrees at 7 bases. The CDR3 is made up of 16 amino acids. The germline V gene encodes CDR1 LGHNA and CDR2 YNFKEQ. V was pared by 4 bases and J by 4 bases, with 12 bases of the junction left unmatched. In DNA, the CDR3 is TGTGCCAGCAGCCCCAGCGGGGCGGAGGGAGGAGAGACCCAGTACTTC. Translated: CASSPSGAEGGETQYF.

In regard to this clone: A read error may account for a junction end that differs from germline. This chain joins TRBV28 and TRBJ1-1; 10 bases are shared with TRBD1. The CDR3 is 12 amino acids. In germline, CDR1 is MDHEN, CDR2 SYDVKM. The DNA for the CDR3 is TGTGCCAGCAGGGGACAGGGGACTGGAGCTTTCTTT. Protein product: CASRGQGTGAFF.

CDR3 DNA sequence: TGTGCCAGCAGTTACGCGGCAGGGAGCAATCAGCCCCAGCATTTT. Its translation: CASSYAAGSNQPQHF. The rearrangement links TRBV6-5 to TRBJ1-5; D is perhaps TRBD1 (5 bases). Germline CDR1 MNHEY, CDR2 SVGAGI. The CDR3 runs 15 residues. V lost 2 bases to trimming and J lost 1 base, with 9 bases between them.

The gene calls are TRBV4-1 and TRBJ1-2, with a weak D call TRBD1 (6 bases). V dropped 0 bases and J dropped 8 bases, with 19 bases sitting between them. The V gene's germline CDR1 is MGHRA and CDR2 YSYEKL. The CDR3 contains 16 residues. The CDR3 coding sequence is TGCGCCAGCAGCCAAGACGCCACAGGGTATCGCGAGGGCTACACCTTC. Its translation: CASSQDATGYREGYTF.

This clone was detected only once. V usage is TRBV5-1 and J usage is TRBJ2-2; D possibly corresponds to TRBD2 (5 bases). In germline, CDR1 is SGHRS, CDR2 YFSETQ. The CDR3 is made up of 14 amino acids. Between the trimmed V and J ends, which lost 5 bases and 3 bases, there was a span of 11 bases. CDR3 bases: TGCGCCAGCAGAGACGGAGGATACACCGGGGAGCTGTTTTTT. Translation: CASRDGGYTGELFF. Full variable domain (outside the CDR3, taken from reference TRBV5-1 and TRBJ2-2): KAGVTQTPRYLIKTRGQQVTLSCSPISGHRSVSWYQQTPGQGLQFLFEYFSETQRNKGNFPGRFSGRQFSNSRSEMNVSTLELGDSALYLCASRDGGYTGELFFGEGSRLTVL.

V is TRBV11-2 and J is TRBJ1-6, with D possibly TRBD1 on 5 matching bases. Germline values: CDR1 SGHAT, CDR2 FQNNGV. V gave up 5 bases and J gave up 10 bases, with 21 bases separating them. The CDR3 loop spans 16 amino acids. CDR3 DNA: TGTGCCAGCAGCCAAGTCCCGGGAGGGGTTAGATCACCCCTCCACTTT. It translates to CASSQVPGGVRSPLHF.

The gene calls are TRBV18 and TRBJ2-5; 15 bases fit TRBD2. The CDR3 has 15 amino acids. With V trimmed by 5 bases and J by 4 bases, 2 bases remained unmatched. In germline, CDR1 is KGHSH, CDR2 LQKENI. CDR3: CASSRTSGGAETQYF. CDR3 sequence (DNA): TGTGCCAGCTCAAGGACTAGCGGGGGGGCAGAGACCCAGTACTTC.

This chain links TRBV7-2 with TRBJ1-2; 11 positions match TRBD1. Germline trimming cut 4 bases from V and 3 bases from J; bases unmatched to any gene: 4. The CDR3 contains 15 residues. Looked up from germline, CDR1 is SGHTA and CDR2 is FQGNSA. Here the CDR3 reads CASSSGTGGDYGYTF. CDR3 bases: TGTGCCAGCAGCTCGGGGACAGGGGGGGACTATGGCTACACCTTC.

The V and J genes are TRBV29-1 and TRBJ2-1; D is unresolved. The CDR3 is 13 residues long. Trimming cost V 5 bases and J 6 bases, with 14 bases left between them. Germline V CDR1 and CDR2: SQVTM, ANQGSEA. The CDR3 bases are TGCAGCGTTCATAGTGTAAGGGCCAATGAGCAGTTCTTC. Encoded protein: CSVHSVRANEQFF.

The gene calls are TRBV7-3 and TRBJ2-7; D is possibly TRBD1 (6 bases). With 0 bases removed from V and 2 bases from J, the gap between germline ends came to 11 bases. The CDR3 consists of 15 residues. The germline V gene encodes CDR1 SGHTA and CDR2 FQGTGA. CDR3 coding DNA: TGTGCCAGCAGCTTAACGGGCAACAGGGCCTACGAGCAGTACTTC. Protein: CASSLTGNRAYEQYF.

The chain uses TRBV19 and TRBJ2-2; maybe TRBD2 (5 bases). CDR3 length: 13 residues. Germline CDR1 LNHDA, CDR2 SQIVND (reference sequence). Trimming took 3 bases from V and 6 from J, leaving 8 bases between them. The CDR3 nucleotides read TGTGCCAGTAGTATGGCGAGGGCCGGGGAGCTGTTTTTT. This sequence encodes CASSMARAGELFF.